The 8 T cell receptor beta chains below were found in one sample sequenced in a study of blood T cell dynamics during melanoma immunotherapy. The sample's time point: week 3, after first cycle of checkpoint inhibitor. The assay was immunoSEQ multiplex PCR, and TCRdb's table has in-frame clones only and misses some. The sample carries some 4,900 clones, roughly 86% recorded once. Sequences were derived from blood, sampled from a patient treated with checkpoint blockade. The receptor source for this set is a human donor with melanoma.

The V call is TRBV9, the J call TRBJ2-1, with 7 bases that match TRBD2. Germline CDR1 reads SGDLS; CDR2 reads YYNGEE. V dropped 0 bases and J dropped 7; count of bases not matched to a gene: 10. This CDR3 region has 16 residues. CDR3 sequence: CASSVDRGRDWNEQFF. CDR3 DNA: TGTGCCAGCAGCGTAGATCGGGGGAGGGACTGGAATGAGCAGTTCTTC. Together with reference TRBV9 and TRBJ2-1, the CDR3 gives the full variable domain: DSGVTQTPKHLITATGQRVTLRCSPRSGDLSVYWYQQSLDQGLQFLIQYYNGEERAKGNILERFSAQQFPDLHSELNLSSLELGDSALYFCASSVDRGRDWNEQFFGPGTRLTVL.

The J gene is TRBJ2-7, the V gene TRBV4-3; D may be TRBD2 (6 bases). The ends were cut back, 0 bases at V and 0 bases at J, with 12 bases in the middle. CDR1 and CDR2 from the germline V gene are LGHNA and YSLEER. CDR3 size: 16 residues. The CDR3 coding sequence is TGCGCCAGCAGCCAAGATCAAGGGGACTTCTCCTACGAGCAGTACTTC. Translated, it gives CASSQDQGDFSYEQYF.

This chain links TRBV7-2 with TRBJ2-7; D may correspond to TRBD1 or TRBD2 (6 bases each). V lost 2 bases to trimming and J lost 3 bases, with 14 bases between them. The V gene's germline CDR1 is SGHTA and CDR2 FQGNSA. The CDR3 has 15 residues. The CDR3 loop reads CASSLLGGNYYEQYF. CDR3 in DNA: TGTGCCAGCAGCTTATTAGGGGGGAACTACTACGAGCAGTACTTC.

The chain is built from TRBV5-4 and TRBJ2-1; D may be TRBD2 (6 bases). V was clipped by 4 bases and J by 0 bases, with 14 bases between them. The CDR3 contains 16 residues. Germline assignment: CDR1 SGHNT and CDR2 YYREEE (reference sequence). In DNA form, the CDR3 reads TGTGCCAGCAGCCCGGAAATAGCGGTCTCCTACAATGAGCAGTTCTTC. Its protein product is CASSPEIAVSYNEQFF.

The genes are TRBV2 and TRBJ2-7, with 10 bases identical to TRBD1. J gave up 3 bases and V 7 bases, and 3 bases lay outside the gene matches. The CDR3 is made up of 13 amino acids. Per germline, CDR1 SNHLY and CDR2 FYNNEI. The CDR3 is CASKGTGVYEQYF. The CDR3 DNA reads TGTGCCAGCAAAGGGACAGGGGTCTACGAGCAGTACTTC.

The chain joins TRBV19 to TRBJ1-2; D is ambiguous. Per germline, CDR1 LNHDA and CDR2 SQIVND (reference sequence). Trimming cost V 6 bases and J 7 bases, with 12 bases left between them. The CDR3 sequence is 12 residues long. CDR3: CASRGPGGGYTF. The CDR3 DNA sequence: TGTGCCAGTAGGGGCCCGGGCGGTGGCTACACCTTC. Looking up the rest from reference TRBV19 and TRBJ1-2 gives the full variable domain: DGGITQSPKYLFRKEGQNVTLSCEQNLNHDAMYWYRQDPGQGLRLIYYSQIVNDFQKGDIAEGYSVSREKKESFPLTVTSAQKNPTAFYLCASRGPGGGYTFGSGTRLTVV.

The chain combines TRBV27 with TRBJ1-1; D gene uncertain. The germline V gene encodes CDR1 MNHEY and CDR2 SMNVEV (reference sequence). This CDR3 is built from 14 residues. Trimming took 5 bases from V and 5 from J, leaving 15 bases between them. The CDR3 region has the DNA TGTGCCAGCAGTGGGGTAGAGGGTCGGACTGAAGCTTTCTTT. Its translation is CASSGVEGRTEAFF.

This sequence joins TRBV4-2 and TRBJ2-7; the D gene is possibly TRBD2 (5 bases). CDR3 length: 13 amino acids. Between the trimmed V and J ends, which lost 3 bases and 3 bases, there was a span of 9 bases. The germline V gene encodes CDR1 LGHNA and CDR2 YNFKEQ. The CDR3 sequence is CASSHVGSYEQYF. The CDR3 DNA reads TGTGCCAGCAGCCACGTGGGGAGCTACGAGCAGTACTTC.